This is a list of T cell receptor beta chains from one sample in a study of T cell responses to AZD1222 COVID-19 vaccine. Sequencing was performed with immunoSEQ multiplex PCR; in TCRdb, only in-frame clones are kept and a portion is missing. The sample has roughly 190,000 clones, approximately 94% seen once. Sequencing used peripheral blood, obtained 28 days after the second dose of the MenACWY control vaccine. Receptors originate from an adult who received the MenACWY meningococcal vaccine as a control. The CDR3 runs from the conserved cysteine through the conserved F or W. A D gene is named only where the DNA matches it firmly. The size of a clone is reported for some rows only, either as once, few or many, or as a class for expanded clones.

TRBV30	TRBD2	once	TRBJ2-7	CAWKPLSWREGSYEQYF	TGTGCCTGGAAGCCTCTTTCTTGGAGGGAGGGCTCCTACGAGCAGTACTTC
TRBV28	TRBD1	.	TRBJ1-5	CASSSLDRESNQPQHF	TGTGCCAGCAGTTCACTTGACAGGGAAAGCAATCAGCCCCAGCATTTT
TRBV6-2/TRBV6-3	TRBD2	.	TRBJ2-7	CASSYGASGSEQYF	TGTGCCAGCAGTTACGGGGCTAGCGGGAGCGAGCAGTACTTC
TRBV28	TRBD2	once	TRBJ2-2	CASSRGLAGYTGELFF	TGTGCCAGCAGCCGAGGACTAGCGGGGTACACCGGGGAGCTGTTTTTT
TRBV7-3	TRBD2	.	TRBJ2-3	CASSSGLGADTQYF	TGTGCCAGCAGCTCAGGACTAGGCGCAGATACGCAGTATTTT
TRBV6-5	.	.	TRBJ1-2	CASAPFGDIPHGYTF	TGTGCCAGTGCCCCCTTCGGGGACATTCCCCACGGCTACACCTTC
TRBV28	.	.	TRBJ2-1	CASSTTLNNEQFF	TGTGCCAGCAGTACCACACTCAACAATGAGCAGTTCTTC
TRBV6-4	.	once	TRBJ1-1	CASSYETNTEAFF	TGTGCCAGCAGTTATGAAACGAACACTGAAGCTTTCTTT
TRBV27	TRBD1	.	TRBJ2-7	CASSLSPWTGGNYEQYF	TGTGCCAGCAGTTTATCCCCCTGGACAGGGGGGAACTACGAGCAGTACTTC
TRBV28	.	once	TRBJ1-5	CASSITGRNQPQHF	TGTGCCAGCAGCATAACCGGTCGGAATCAGCCCCAGCATTTT
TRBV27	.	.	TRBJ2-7	CASSFLGGGQAEQYF	TGTGCCAGCAGTTTTCTAGGTGGGGGTCAGGCCGAGCAGTACTTC
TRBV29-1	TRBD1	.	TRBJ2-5	CSVDTGTGRETQYF	TGCAGCGTGGATACCGGGACAGGGCGTGAGACCCAGTACTTC
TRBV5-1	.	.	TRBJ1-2	CASSSSDGYGYTF	TGCGCCAGCAGCTCCTCCGACGGATATGGCTACACCTTC
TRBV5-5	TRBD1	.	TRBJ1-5	CASSGQGHQPQHF	TGTGCCAGCAGTGGACAGGGCCATCAGCCCCAGCATTTT
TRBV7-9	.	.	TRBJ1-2	CASSLVSNYGYTF	TGTGCCAGCAGCCTCGTCTCTAACTATGGCTACACCTTC
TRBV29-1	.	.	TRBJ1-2	CSVELGGYTF	TGCAGCGTAGAACTGGGCGGCTACACCTTC
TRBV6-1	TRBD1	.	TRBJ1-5	CASSEGTGAWQPQHF	TGTGCCAGCAGTGAAGGGACAGGGGCTTGGCAGCCCCAGCATTTT
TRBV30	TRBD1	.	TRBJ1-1	CAWSVTGIGIGEAFF	TGTGCCTGGAGTGTGACAGGGATCGGCATAGGAGAAGCTTTCTTT
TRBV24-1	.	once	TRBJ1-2	CATSDSRRAVNYGYTF	TGTGCCACCAGTGATTCCCGCAGAGCAGTAAACTATGGCTACACCTTC
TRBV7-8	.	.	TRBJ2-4	CASSHRTGSKNIQYF	TGTGCCAGCAGTCACCGAACAGGATCCAAAAACATTCAGTACTTC
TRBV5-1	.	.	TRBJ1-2	CASSQDPLGGYTF	TGCGCCAGCAGCCAAGATCCTCTTGGAGGCTACACCTTC
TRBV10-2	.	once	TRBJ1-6	CASSEPSSYNSPLHF	TGCGCCAGCAGTGAGCCGAGCTCCTATAATTCACCCCTCCACTTT
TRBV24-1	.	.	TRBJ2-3	CATSEGSTDTQYF	TGTGCCACCAGTGAAGGCAGCACAGATACGCAGTATTTT
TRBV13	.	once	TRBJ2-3	CASSQFRGGTSTDTQYF	TGTGCCAGCAGCCAATTTAGGGGCGGTACCAGCACAGATACGCAGTATTTT
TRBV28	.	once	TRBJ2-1	CASSSRGTWGEQFF	TGTGCCAGCTCCTCCCGCGGGACCTGGGGTGAGCAGTTCTTC
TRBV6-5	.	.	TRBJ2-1	CASSYPPYNEQFF	TGTGCCAGCAGTTACCCGCCATACAATGAGCAGTTCTTC
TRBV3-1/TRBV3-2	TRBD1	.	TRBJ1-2	CASSLDRGNGYTF	TGTGCCAGCAGCCTGGACAGGGGAAATGGCTACACCTTC
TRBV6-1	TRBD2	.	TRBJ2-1	CASTLTSGRNEQFF	TGTGCCAGCACCCTGACTAGCGGGAGAAATGAGCAGTTCTTC
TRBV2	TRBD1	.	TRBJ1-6	CASTIYGTGGSPLHF	TGTGCCAGCACCATATACGGGACAGGGGGATCACCCCTCCACTTT
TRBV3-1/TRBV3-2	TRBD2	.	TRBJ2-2	CASSHSGAGELFF	TGTGCCAGCAGCCATAGCGGGGCCGGGGAGCTGTTTTTT
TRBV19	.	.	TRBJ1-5	CASSTSPPDRQPQHF	TGTGCCAGTAGCACGTCCCCCCCCGACAGGCAGCCCCAGCATTTT
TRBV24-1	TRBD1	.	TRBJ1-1	CATSESGQGNTEAFF	TGTGCCACCAGTGAATCGGGACAGGGTAACACTGAAGCTTTCTTT